The next 8 T cell receptor beta chains were all read from a single sample in a study of T cell responses to AZD1222 COVID-19 vaccine. The data were produced by immunoSEQ multiplex PCR, yet TCRdb's version contains in-frame clones alone and is incomplete. This table holds approximately 110,000 clones, around 83% found once. The specimen was peripheral blood, collected 28 days after the second AZD1222 dose. The source is an adult who received the AZD1222 COVID-19 vaccine.

A single count supports this clone. The chain uses TRBV19 and TRBJ2-7; a possible D gene is TRBD2 (5 bases). V was cut by 3 bases and J by 3 bases, with 12 bases left in between. The CDR3 totals 14 residues. Germline V CDR1 and CDR2: LNHDA, SQIVND (reference sequence). The CDR3 DNA sequence: TGTGCCAGTAGTATTCAAGCGGCTTACTACGAGCAGTACTTC. It encodes CASSIQAAYYEQYF.

The V call is TRBV6-6, the J call TRBJ2-7, with a possible D match to TRBD1 (6 bases). Germline loops: CDR1 MNHNY, CDR2 SVGAGI (reference sequence). The length of the CDR3 is 15 residues. Trimming cost V 5 bases and J 3 bases, with 17 bases left between them. The CDR3 sequence: CASSQDRYGNYEQYF. In nucleotides, the CDR3 is TGTGCCAGCAGTCAAGACAGGTATGGGAACTACGAGCAGTACTTC.

The chain recombines TRBV28 with TRBJ1-1; no reliable D call. The CDR3 consists of 13 residues. The germline CDR1 and CDR2 sequences are MDHEN and SYDVKM. V shed 2 bases and J shed 5 bases, with 9 bases lying between them. The CDR3 nucleotides are TGTGCCAGCAGTTTAAATCGCCGGACTGAAGCTTTCTTT. Protein product: CASSLNRRTEAFF.

CDR3 bases: TGTGCCAGCTCACCAGGAGGGACGATCTCAATTTATGGCTACACCTTC. Encoded protein: CASSPGGTISIYGYTF. The chain carries TRBV18 and TRBJ1-2; tentatively, D is TRBD1 (5 bases). V shed 2 bases and J shed 5 bases, with 18 bases lying between them. Germline-derived CDR1 and CDR2 are KGHSH and LQKENI. The CDR3 totals 16 residues. Filled out from reference TRBV18 and TRBJ1-2, the complete variable domain reads NAGVMQNPRHLVRRRGQEARLRCSPMKGHSHVYWYRQLPEEGLKFMVYLQKENIIDESGMPKERFSAEFPKEGPSILRIQQVVRGDSAAYFCASSPGGTISIYGYTFGSGTRLTVV.

The rearrangement uses TRBV19 and TRBJ1-5; TRBD1 agrees at 12 bases. With V trimmed by 10 bases and J by 2 bases, 9 bases remained unmatched. Per the germline V gene, CDR1 is LNHDA and CDR2 is SQIVND (reference sequence). This CDR3 contains 16 residues. CDR3 sequence: CATGGTGGGGNQPQHF. In DNA form, the CDR3 reads TGTGCCACCGGAGGGACAGGGGGCGGGGGCAATCAGCCCCAGCATTTT. Looking up the rest from reference TRBV19 and TRBJ1-5 gives the full variable domain: DGGITQSPKYLFRKEGQNVTLSCEQNLNHDAMYWYRQDPGQGLRLIYYSQIVNDFQKGDIAEGYSVSREKKESFPLTVTSAQKNPTAFYLCATGGTGGGGNQPQHFGDGTRLSIL.

The chain is built from TRBV20-1 and TRBJ2-6; 8 bases fit TRBD1. The germline CDR1 and CDR2 sequences are DFQATT and SNEGSKA (reference sequence). With V trimmed by 3 bases and J by 2 bases, 6 bases remained unmatched. This CDR3 region has 16 residues. The CDR3 DNA reads as TGCAGTGCTAGTGGACAGGGTTCCCCTGGGGCCAACGTCCTGACTTTC. As protein: CSASGQGSPGANVLTF.

The rearrangement uses TRBV7-2 and TRBJ2-1; tentatively, D is TRBD2 (6 bases). CDR3 length: 15 residues. Trimming pared 1 base from V and 7 bases from J, leaving 14 bases between. Germline V gene sequence: CDR1 SGHTA, CDR2 FQGNSA. Here the CDR3 reads CASSLGGDRRNEQFF. CDR3 DNA sequence: TGTGCCAGCAGCTTAGGGGGGGATCGGAGGAATGAGCAGTTCTTC.

CDR3 sequence (DNA): TGTGCCAGTAGTATCCTAGACAGGCTGGGCACTGAAGCTTTCTTT. Encoded protein: CASSILDRLGTEAFF. The chain employs TRBV19 and TRBJ1-1; D possibly corresponds to TRBD1 (6 bases). CDR1 and CDR2 (germline): LNHDA, SQIVND (reference sequence). The CDR3 spans 15 residues. V dropped 3 bases and J dropped 4 bases, with 15 bases sitting between them.